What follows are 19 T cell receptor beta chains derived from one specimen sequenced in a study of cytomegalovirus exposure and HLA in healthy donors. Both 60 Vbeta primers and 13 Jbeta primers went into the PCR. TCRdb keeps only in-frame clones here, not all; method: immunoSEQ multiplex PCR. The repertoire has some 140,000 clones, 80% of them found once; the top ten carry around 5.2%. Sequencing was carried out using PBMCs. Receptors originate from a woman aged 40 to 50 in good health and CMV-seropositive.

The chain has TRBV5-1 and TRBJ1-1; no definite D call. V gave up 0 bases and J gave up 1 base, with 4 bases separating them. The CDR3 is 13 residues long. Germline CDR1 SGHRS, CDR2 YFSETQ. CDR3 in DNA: TGCGCCAGCAGCTTGGGGAGGAACACTGAAGCTTTCTTT. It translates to CASSLGRNTEAFF.

CDR3 in amino acids: CASSLQANSVQETQYF. For the CDR3, the DNA is TGTGCCAGCAGCTTACAGGCGAACAGTGTCCAAGAGACCCAGTACTTC. The V gene is TRBV11-1, the J gene TRBJ2-5; no clear D gene. Germline loops: CDR1 SGHAT, CDR2 FQDESV (reference sequence). V lost 2 bases and J 1 base, leaving 14 bases between the germline ends. The CDR3 consists of 16 residues.

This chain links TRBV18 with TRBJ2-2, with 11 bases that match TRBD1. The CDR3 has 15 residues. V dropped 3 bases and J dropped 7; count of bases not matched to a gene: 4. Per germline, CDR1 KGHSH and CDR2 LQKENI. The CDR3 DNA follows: TGTGCCAGCTCACCGGACAGGGGGCTTATCGGGGAGCTGTTTTTT. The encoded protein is CASSPDRGLIGELFF.

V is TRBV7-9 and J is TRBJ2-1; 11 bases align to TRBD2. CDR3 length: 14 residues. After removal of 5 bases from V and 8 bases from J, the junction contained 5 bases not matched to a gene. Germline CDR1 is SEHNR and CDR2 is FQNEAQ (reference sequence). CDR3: CASSDSGRGDEQFF. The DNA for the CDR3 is TGTGCCAGCAGCGATAGCGGGAGGGGCGATGAGCAGTTCTTC. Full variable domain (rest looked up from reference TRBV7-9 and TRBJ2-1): DTGVSQNPRHKITKRGQNVTFRCDPISEHNRLYWYRQTLGQGPEFLTYFQNEAQLEKSRLLSDRFSAERPKGSFSTLEIQRTEQGDSAMYLCASSDSGRGDEQFFGPGTRLTVL.

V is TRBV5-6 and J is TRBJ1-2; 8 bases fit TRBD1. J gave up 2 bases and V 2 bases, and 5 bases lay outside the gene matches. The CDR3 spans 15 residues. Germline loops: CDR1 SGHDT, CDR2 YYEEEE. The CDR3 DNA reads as TGTGCCAGCAGCTTCACAGGGGGGATCAACTATGGCTACACCTTC. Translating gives CASSFTGGINYGYTF.

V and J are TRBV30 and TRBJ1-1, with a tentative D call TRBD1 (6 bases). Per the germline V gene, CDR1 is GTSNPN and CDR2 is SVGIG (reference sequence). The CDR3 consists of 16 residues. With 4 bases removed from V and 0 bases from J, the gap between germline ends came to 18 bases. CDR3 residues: CAWTLKGQAMNTEAFF. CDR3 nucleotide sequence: TGTGCCTGGACCCTAAAGGGACAAGCGATGAACACTGAAGCTTTCTTT.

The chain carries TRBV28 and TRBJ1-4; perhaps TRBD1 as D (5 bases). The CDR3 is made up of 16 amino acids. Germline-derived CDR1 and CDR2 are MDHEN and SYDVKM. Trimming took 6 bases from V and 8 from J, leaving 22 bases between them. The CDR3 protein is CASRFGTFGRGEKLFF. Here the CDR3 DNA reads TGTGCCAGCAGGTTCGGGACCTTCGGGCGGGGGGAAAAACTGTTTTTT.

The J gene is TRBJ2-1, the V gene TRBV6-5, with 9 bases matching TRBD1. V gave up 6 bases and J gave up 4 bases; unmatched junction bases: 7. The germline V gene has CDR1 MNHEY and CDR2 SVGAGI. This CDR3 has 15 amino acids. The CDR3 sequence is CASSSTGGPYNEQFF. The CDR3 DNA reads TGTGCCAGCAGCTCTACAGGGGGCCCATACAATGAGCAGTTCTTC.

The CDR3: CATSRDRNGAYEQYF. In DNA form, the CDR3 reads TGTGCCACCAGCAGAGATAGAAACGGAGCCTACGAGCAGTACTTC. The chain employs TRBV15 and TRBJ2-7; D unresolved. Between the trimmed V and J ends, which lost 0 bases and 2 bases, there was a span of 11 bases. The length of the CDR3 is 15 residues. CDR1 and CDR2 from the germline V gene are LNHNV and YYDKDF (reference sequence).

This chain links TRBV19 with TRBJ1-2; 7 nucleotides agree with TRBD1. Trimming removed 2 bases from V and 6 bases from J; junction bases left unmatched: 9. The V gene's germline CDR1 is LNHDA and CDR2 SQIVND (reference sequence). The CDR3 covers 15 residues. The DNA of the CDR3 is TGTGCCAGTAGTATATCACAGGGGAAGAAGGATGGCTACACCTTC. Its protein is CASSISQGKKDGYTF.

This chain's CDR3 is CASSSRFNEQFF. Here the CDR3 DNA reads TGTGCCAGCAGCTCCCGTTTCAATGAGCAGTTCTTC. J is TRBJ2-1 and V is TRBV7-8, with D unclear. This CDR3 region has 12 residues. V gave up 4 bases and J gave up 6 bases, with 7 bases separating them. CDR1 is SGHVS, CDR2 FQNEAQ, per germline.

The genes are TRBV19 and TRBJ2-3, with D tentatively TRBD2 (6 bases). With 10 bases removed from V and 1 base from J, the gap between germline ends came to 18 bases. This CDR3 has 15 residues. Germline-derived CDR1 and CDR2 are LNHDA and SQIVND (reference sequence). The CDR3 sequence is CATSSEGLGTDTQYF. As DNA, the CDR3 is TGTGCCACCTCCTCGGAGGGCCTCGGCACAGATACGCAGTATTTT.

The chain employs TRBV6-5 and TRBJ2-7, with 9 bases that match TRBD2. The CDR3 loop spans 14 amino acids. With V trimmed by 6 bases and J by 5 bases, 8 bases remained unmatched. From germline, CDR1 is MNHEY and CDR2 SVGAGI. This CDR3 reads CASRSGLANHEQYF. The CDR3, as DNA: TGTGCCAGCAGGTCGGGACTAGCTAACCACGAGCAGTACTTC.

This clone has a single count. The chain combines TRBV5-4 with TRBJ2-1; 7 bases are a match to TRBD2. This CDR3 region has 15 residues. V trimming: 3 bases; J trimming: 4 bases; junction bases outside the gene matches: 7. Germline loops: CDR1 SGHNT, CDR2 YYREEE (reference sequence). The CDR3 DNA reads TGTGCCAGCAGCTCCCCCCAGCGGGATTACAATGAGCAGTTCTTC. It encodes CASSSPQRDYNEQFF. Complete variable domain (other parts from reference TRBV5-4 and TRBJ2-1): ETGVTQSPTHLIKTRGQQVTLRCSSQSGHNTVSWYQQALGQGPQFIFQYYREEENGRGNFPPRFSGLQFPNYSSELNVNALELDDSALYLCASSSPQRDYNEQFFGPGTRLTVL.

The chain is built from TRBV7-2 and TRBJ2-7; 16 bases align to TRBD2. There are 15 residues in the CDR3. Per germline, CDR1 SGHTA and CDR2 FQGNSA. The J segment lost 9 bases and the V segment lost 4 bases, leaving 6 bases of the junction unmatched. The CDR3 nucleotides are TGTGCCAGCAGCTCCGTCGGGACTAGCGGGAGGGTGCAGTACTTC. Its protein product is CASSSVGTSGRVQYF.

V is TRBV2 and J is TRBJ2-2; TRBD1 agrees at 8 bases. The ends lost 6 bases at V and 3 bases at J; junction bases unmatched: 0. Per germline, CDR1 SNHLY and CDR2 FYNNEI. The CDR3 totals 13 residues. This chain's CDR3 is CASRDRDTGELFF. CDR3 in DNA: TGTGCCAGCAGGGACAGGGACACCGGGGAGCTGTTTTTT.

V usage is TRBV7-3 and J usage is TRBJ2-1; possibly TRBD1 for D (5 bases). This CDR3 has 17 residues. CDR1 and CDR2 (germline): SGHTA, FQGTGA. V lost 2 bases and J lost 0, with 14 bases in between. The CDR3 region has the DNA TGTGCCAGCAGCTTAGATAGGGGAAGGAGCTCCTACAATGAGCAGTTCTTC. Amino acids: CASSLDRGRSSYNEQFF.

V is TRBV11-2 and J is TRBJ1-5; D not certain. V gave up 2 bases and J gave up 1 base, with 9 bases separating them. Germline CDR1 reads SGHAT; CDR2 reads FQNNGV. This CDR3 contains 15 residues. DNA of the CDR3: TGTGCCAGCAGCTTACTCACAGTAAGCAATCAGCCCCAGCATTTT. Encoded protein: CASSLLTVSNQPQHF.

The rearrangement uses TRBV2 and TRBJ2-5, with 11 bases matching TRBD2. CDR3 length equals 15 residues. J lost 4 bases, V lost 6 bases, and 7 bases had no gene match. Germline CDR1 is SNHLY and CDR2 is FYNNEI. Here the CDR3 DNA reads TGTGCCAGCAGCATGAACGGACTAGCGGGAGAGACCCAGTACTTC. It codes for CASSMNGLAGETQYF. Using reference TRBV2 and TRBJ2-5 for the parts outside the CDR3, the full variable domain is EPEVTQTPSHQVTQMGQEVILRCVPISNHLYFYWYRQILGQKVEFLVSFYNNEISEKSEIFDDQFSVERPDGSNFTLKIRSTKLEDSAMYFCASSMNGLAGETQYFGPGTRLLVL.